This T cell receptor beta chain comes out of a study of blood T cell repertoires in COVID-19. Study information: Researchers got acute and convalescent COVID-19 samples from the United States, Italy and Spain. PBMCs, B-cell-depleted T cells, or T cells were the source of the cDNA or gDNA that made up the material.

Per the authors' pipeline: Reference gene primer amplification gave nucleated cell count estimates. Profiling relied on immunoSEQ multiplex PCR, and the TCRdb table lists in-frame clones only, not all of them. V and J calls and clone size are copied from that table; D and trimming were computed from the DNA. The repertoire has roughly 200,000 clones, around 83% of them found once; the top ten carry about 5%. The sequencing sample was made of peripheral blood. This receptor was taken from an elderly woman with acute or convalescent COVID-19.

The chain's CDR3 is CASSLTGTDEKLFF. DNA of the CDR3: TGTGCCAGCAGCCTAACCGGGACAGACGAAAAACTGTTTTTT. This rearrangement joins TRBV28 to TRBJ1-4; the match to TRBD1 covers 7 bases. The CDR3 is 14 amino acids. V was pared by 6 bases and J by 8 bases, with 9 bases of the junction left unmatched. The germline V gene has CDR1 MDHEN and CDR2 SYDVKM.